The source of this TCR beta chain is a study of spatial heterogeneity in lung cancer. Study information: Sequenced were any available follow-up PBMC samples, which had been obtained a median of around two years after resection.

Individually, TCR cDNA molecules were each labelled with a unique molecular identifier. TCRdb analysed the 5' RACE reads with MiXCR anew, one entry per CDR3 protein. This sample yields about 94,000 distinct CDR3 sequences, of which approximately 20% are seen a single time; 20% to 25% belongs to the top ten. The CDR3 runs to 15 residues. CDR1 and CDR2 from the germline V gene are MGHRA and YSYEKL. V gave up 4 bases and J gave up 0 bases, with 10 bases separating them. The sample holds a few counts of this clonotype. The time point: blood at routine non-recurrence follow-up after resection. Unsorted tumor, nontumor lung tissue or cryopreserved PBMC supplied the whole RNA.

This TCR was sampled from a male donor with early-stage non-small cell lung cancer. The input for sequencing was PBMCs, taken at follow-up. The chain employs TRBV4-1 and TRBJ1-5; D is ambiguous. The chain's CDR3 is CASSPQADSNQPQHF. For the CDR3, the DNA is TGCGCCAGCAGCCCCCAGGCAGATAGCAATCAGCCCCAGCATTTT.